This TCR beta chain is from a study of shared clonotypes between healthy human individuals. Study information: Donor ages ranged 18 to 49 years: two women, a few men. Findings and limits, study-wide: Clonotypes that were shared across a handful of donors made up around 5% of naive CD4 clonotypes. Only blood samples were collected, and tissue repertoires likely differ.

The CDR3 is made up of 14 amino acids. The ends were cut back, 4 bases at V and 1 base at J, with 10 bases in the middle. Germline CDR1 SQVTM, CDR2 ANQGSEA. About this clone itself: Antigen unknown.

Assay execution took place at the deep level. Sequencing used immunoSEQ multiplex PCR; TCRdb keeps in-frame clones, though not all of them. This table holds fewer than 1 million clones, 90% to 97% found once. Naive CD8 cells comprised CD45RO-negative, CCR7-positively selected cells, excluding terminally differentiated effector memory CD45RA+ cells. This sequence joins TRBV29-1 and TRBJ2-2; TRBD1 or TRBD2 may be the D gene (5 bases each). The sequenced sample was naive CD8+ T cells sorted from blood. This TCR derives from a young man in good health. The CDR3 loop reads CSVGGDWNTGELFF. The CDR3 DNA reads TGCAGCGTTGGAGGGGATTGGAACACCGGGGAGCTGTTTTTT.